This T cell receptor (beta chain) was captured by sequencing in a study of blood T cell repertoires in COVID-19. CDR1 is SGHDN and CDR2 is FVKESK in the germline V gene. The CDR3 runs 18 residues. The ends lost 1 base at V and 1 base at J; junction bases unmatched: 9. The assay was immunoSEQ multiplex PCR, and TCRdb's table has in-frame clones only and misses some. Among a few hundred thousand clones listed, roughly 90% were seen once. The TCR sequence derives from a man aged 40-55 years with acute or convalescent COVID-19. The J gene is TRBJ2-2, the V gene TRBV14; TRBD1 aligns across 7 bases. Source material: peripheral blood. CDR3 sequence reads: CASSQATQGVWNTGELFF. In DNA, the CDR3 is TGTGCCAGCAGCCAAGCCACCCAGGGGGTCTGGAACACCGGGGAGCTGTTTTTT.